This T cell receptor beta chain came from a study of cytomegalovirus exposure and HLA in healthy donors. The germline V gene has CDR1 MNHNY and CDR2 SVGAGI (reference sequence). V was pared by 10 bases and J by 1 base, with 4 bases of the junction left unmatched. CDR3 size: 13 residues. The donors were part of the validation cohort of 95 to 150 subjects. That cohort was separate from the first cohort, which comprised about 730 subjects. As for this clone: The antigen is not known.

Study-level findings and limits: A few of the chains that were CMV-associated were confirmed in vitro to be specific for CMV antigens. Most TCR sequences proved rare, with some public TCRs found in many donors.

Using immunoSEQ multiplex PCR, the repertoire was profiled, and TCRdb retains in-frame clones only, with some absent. Counted here are over 110,000 clones, 70% to 90% occurring once; the ten biggest clones make up over 1.1%. V gene TRBV6-6 combines with J gene TRBJ1-1; 9 bases agree with TRBD1. The sample taken for sequencing was PBMCs. The TCR sequence derives from a woman aged 25 to 39 in good health and CMV-seronegative. The CDR3 sequence: CATTDRGNTEAFF. The CDR3, as DNA: TGTGCCACCACGGACAGGGGGAACACTGAAGCTTTCTTT.